This T cell receptor beta chain originates from a study of cytomegalovirus exposure and HLA in healthy donors. CDR3 length: 14 amino acids. Trimming pared 4 bases from V and 5 bases from J, leaving 9 bases between. Germline-derived CDR1 and CDR2 are KGHSH and LQKENI. Primers included in the PCR were 60 Vbeta and 13 Jbeta primers. Only in-frame clones appear in the TCRdb table, and some are missing; sequencing was by immunoSEQ multiplex PCR. The data show fewer than 140,000 clones, roughly 82% seen once. The sample comprised PBMCs. The chain combines TRBV18 with TRBJ1-6; weak D call: TRBD1 (5 bases). This receptor was identified in a man aged 45 to 65 in good health and CMV-seronegative. For the CDR3, the DNA is TGTGCCAGCTCACTGGGCAGGGATAATTCACCCCTCCACTTT. This encodes CASSLGRDNSPLHF. The whole variable domain, filled in from reference TRBV18 and TRBJ1-6, reads NAGVMQNPRHLVRRRGQEARLRCSPMKGHSHVYWYRQLPEEGLKFMVYLQKENIIDESGMPKERFSAEFPKEGPSILRIQQVVRGDSAAYFCASSLGRDNSPLHFGNGTRLTVT.